The next 18 T cell receptor beta chains were all read from a single sample in a study of T cell responses to AZD1222 COVID-19 vaccine. The protocol was immunoSEQ multiplex PCR, while the TCRdb copy is restricted to in-frame clones and leaves out a portion. Among roughly 260,000 clones listed, approximately 95% were seen once. This specimen consisted of peripheral blood, obtained on day 0 of AZD1222 vaccination. These receptors all stem from an adult in good health.

The rearrangement uses TRBV4-3 and TRBJ2-1, with TRBD2 identical over 7 bases. Germline V gives CDR1 LGHNA, CDR2 YSLEER. The CDR3 is 17 residues long. V shed 1 base, J shed 2 bases, and the junction held 8 bases outside the gene matches. The CDR3 DNA sequence: TGCGCCAGCAGCCAAGGCATCCGGGACTACACCTACAATGAGCAGTTCTTC. It is translated as CASSQGIRDYTYNEQFF.

The V gene is TRBV6-5, the J gene TRBJ2-4; 7 nucleotides match TRBD2. Germline lookup yields CDR1 MNHEY and CDR2 SVGAGI. This CDR3 comprises 13 residues. The V segment lost 5 bases and the J segment 9 bases; nucleotides outside the gene matches: 7. CDR3 bases: TGTGCCAGCAGTCGGTCCGGGGAGGGCATTCAGTACTTC. Its protein product is CASSRSGEGIQYF.

The CDR3 loop is CASRGGRSSGANVLTF. CDR3 coding DNA: TGTGCCAGCAGGGGGGGACGAAGCTCTGGGGCCAACGTCCTGACTTTC. The chain carries TRBV27 and TRBJ2-6, with D maybe TRBD2 (6 bases). Germline CDR1 and CDR2: MNHEY and SMNVEV (reference sequence). This CDR3 region has 16 residues. V gave up 6 bases and J gave up 0 bases, with 12 bases separating them. The full variable domain, rest sourced from reference TRBV27 and TRBJ2-6, is EAQVTQNPRYLITVTGKKLTVTCSQNMNHEYMSWYRQDPGLGLRQIYYSMNVEVTDKGDVPEGYKVSRKEKRNFPLILESPSPNQTSLYFCASRGGRSSGANVLTFGAGSRLTVL.

This chain joins TRBV2 and TRBJ1-2, with TRBD1 matching 9 bases. After removal of 5 bases from V and 6 bases from J, the junction contained 4 bases not matched to a gene. CDR1 SNHLY and CDR2 FYNNEI come from the germline V gene. This CDR3 comprises 13 residues. CDR3 nucleotides: TGTGCCAGCAGTTTTACAGGGGGCAATGGCTACACCTTC. This encodes CASSFTGGNGYTF. The variable domain in full, completed from reference TRBV2 and TRBJ1-2, reads EPEVTQTPSHQVTQMGQEVILRCVPISNHLYFYWYRQILGQKVEFLVSFYNNEISEKSEIFDDQFSVERPDGSNFTLKIRSTKLEDSAMYFCASSFTGGNGYTFGSGTRLTVV.

In this sample, this clone turned up once. The V and J genes are TRBV2 and TRBJ2-7; no clear D gene. The CDR3 covers 13 residues. The germline CDR1 and CDR2 sequences are SNHLY and FYNNEI. V dropped 6 bases and J dropped 0 bases, with 9 bases sitting between them. DNA for the CDR3: TGTGCCAGCAGGTCACCGAGCTCCTACGAGCAGTACTTC. Translating it yields CASRSPSSYEQYF.

V is TRBV6-4 and J is TRBJ2-4; 9 bases fit TRBD1. Germline CDR1 reads MRHNA; CDR2 reads SNTAGT. Trimming at V came to 7 bases and at J to 7 bases, leaving 8 bases not matched to a gene. The CDR3 spans 14 residues. For the CDR3, the DNA is TGTGCCAGCACTCCGGACAGGGGCAGGAACATTCAGTACTTC. Translating gives CASTPDRGRNIQYF.

This chain links TRBV7-9 with TRBJ1-4, with D possibly TRBD1 on 6 matching bases. Trimming cost V 1 base and J 5 bases, with 11 bases left between them. The CDR3 runs to 15 residues. In germline, CDR1 is SEHNR, CDR2 FQNEAQ (reference sequence). The CDR3 DNA reads as TGTGCCAGCAGCTTAGATACAGGACAGAATGAAAAACTGTTTTTT. Translated: CASSLDTGQNEKLFF.

The chain recombines TRBV19 with TRBJ1-2, with a possible D match to TRBD1 (6 bases). Trimming removed 5 bases at V and 3 bases at J, with 19 bases between. Germline CDR1 reads LNHDA; CDR2 reads SQIVND (reference sequence). The CDR3 has 16 residues. CDR3 protein: CASSPRTVGSDYGYTF. CDR3 nucleotide sequence: TGTGCCAGTAGTCCACGGACAGTGGGCTCTGACTATGGCTACACCTTC.

The rearrangement links TRBV7-3 to TRBJ2-2; D call uncertain. The germline gives CDR1 SGHTA, CDR2 FQGTGA. This CDR3 has 12 amino acids. The V and J ends lost 1 base and 6 bases respectively, with 3 bases between them. The CDR3 loop reads CASSLNSGELFF. The CDR3 DNA sequence: TGTGCCAGCAGCTTAAACTCCGGGGAGCTGTTTTTT.

The chain has TRBV30 and TRBJ1-5; the D gene is possibly TRBD1 (6 bases). V was pared by 4 bases and J by 3 bases, with 16 bases between. The CDR3 totals 15 residues. Germline CDR1 is GTSNPN and CDR2 is SVGIG (reference sequence). Here the CDR3 reads CAWNRKGVFNQPQHF. CDR3 nucleotides: TGTGCCTGGAACCGGAAGGGGGTGTTCAATCAGCCCCAGCATTTT.

V is TRBV5-6 and J is TRBJ2-3, with a weak D call TRBD2 (7 bases). Trimming cost V 4 bases and J 4 bases, with 19 bases left between them. Germline assignment: CDR1 SGHDT and CDR2 YYEEEE. This CDR3 comprises 16 residues. For the CDR3, the DNA is TGTGCCAGCAGCCCGGGGGGCGGGAAAGTGTCAGATACGCAGTATTTT. Its protein product is CASSPGGGKVSDTQYF. The whole variable domain, filled in from reference TRBV5-6 and TRBJ2-3, reads DAGVTQSPTHLIKTRGQQVTLRCSPKSGHDTVSWYQQALGQGPQFIFQYYEEEERQRGNFPDRFSGHQFPNYSSELNVNALLLGDSALYLCASSPGGGKVSDTQYFGPGTRLTVL.

The gene calls are TRBV2 and TRBJ2-5, with D perhaps TRBD1 (5 bases). V dropped 0 bases and J dropped 2 bases, with 10 bases sitting between them. The germline V gene encodes CDR1 SNHLY and CDR2 FYNNEI. The CDR3 spans 15 residues. This CDR3 is CASSEAQGFQETQYF. The CDR3 bases are TGTGCCAGCAGTGAAGCGCAGGGCTTTCAAGAGACCCAGTACTTC. Complete variable domain (other parts from reference TRBV2 and TRBJ2-5): EPEVTQTPSHQVTQMGQEVILRCVPISNHLYFYWYRQILGQKVEFLVSFYNNEISEKSEIFDDQFSVERPDGSNFTLKIRSTKLEDSAMYFCASSEAQGFQETQYFGPGTRLLVL.

V is TRBV29-1 and J is TRBJ2-7; D may be TRBD2 (6 bases). The CDR3 is made up of 15 amino acids. The V and J ends lost 3 bases and 3 bases respectively, with 18 bases between them. Germline V gene data show CDR1 as SQVTM and CDR2 as ANQGSEA. The CDR3 is CSVEGGAGSRYEQYF. CDR3 DNA sequence: TGCAGCGTTGAGGGGGGAGCAGGGAGTCGCTACGAGCAGTACTTC.

The gene calls are TRBV5-1 and TRBJ2-1, with a possible D match to TRBD2 (6 bases). The V end was cut by 4 bases, the J end by 4 bases, with 12 bases between. This CDR3 contains 14 residues. CDR1 is SGHRS and CDR2 is YFSETQ in the germline V gene. CDR3 protein: CASSQDYTYNEQFF. CDR3 sequence (DNA): TGCGCCAGCAGCCAGGACTACACTTACAATGAGCAGTTCTTC.

The chain is built from TRBV14 and TRBJ1-2; no clear D gene. The CDR3 covers 15 residues. The V gene's germline CDR1 is SGHDN and CDR2 FVKESK. Trimming shortened V by 3 bases and J by 2 bases, and 13 bases separated the two germline ends. The CDR3 sequence is CASSHRRGMNYGYTF. In DNA, the CDR3 is TGTGCCAGCAGCCACCGGAGAGGGATGAACTATGGCTACACCTTC.

The chain joins TRBV5-1 to TRBJ1-2, with unresolved D. The V and J ends lost 3 bases and 8 bases respectively, with 14 bases between them. The germline CDR1 and CDR2 sequences are SGHRS and YFSETQ. This CDR3 comprises 13 residues. The CDR3 spells CASSYGPGEGYTF. CDR3 nucleotides: TGCGCCAGCAGCTACGGACCCGGGGAGGGCTACACCTTC.

The chain links TRBV2 to TRBJ2-5; TRBD1 might be the D (6 bases). This CDR3 is 13 amino acids long. Germline CDR1 SNHLY, CDR2 FYNNEI. V was cut by 6 bases and J by 5 bases, with 13 bases left in between. In DNA form, the CDR3 reads TGTGCCAGCAGAGTAAATCAGGGGGAGACCCAGTACTTC. Translation: CASRVNQGETQYF.

The chain recombines TRBV5-1 with TRBJ2-7; D is possibly TRBD1 (6 bases). V was cut by 3 bases and J by 6 bases, with 19 bases left in between. Germline V CDR1 and CDR2: SGHRS, YFSETQ. CDR3 length: 15 amino acids. This CDR3 reads CASSSSGQVFREQYF. The CDR3 nucleotides read TGCGCCAGCAGCTCCTCGGGACAAGTTTTTCGCGAGCAGTACTTC.